This TCR beta chain was identified in a study of blood T cell repertoires in COVID-19. The CDR3 runs 13 residues. Germline V gene sequence: CDR1 GTSNPN, CDR2 SVGIG (reference sequence). V was pared by 2 bases and J by 5 bases, with 5 bases of the junction left unmatched. Data came from immunoSEQ multiplex PCR; TCRdb stores just in-frame clones and leaves some out. Of about 220,000 clones in the sample, over 75% are singletons; the top ten hold around 5%. This sequence originates from a human donor in a cohort sampled during active COVID-19. The chain joins TRBV30 to TRBJ1-1, with TRBD1 matching over 7 bases. Sequencing was performed on peripheral blood. As DNA, the CDR3 is TGTGCCTGGAGTAGGGGGCCGATGACTGAAGCTTTCTTT. This encodes CAWSRGPMTEAFF.